Detailed here is one TCR beta chain. The antigen is undetermined. This specimen comes from a study of T cells expressing NK-cell markers. For the study at large: Sequencing of TCR beta repertoires drew on sorted CD3+CD56+NKG2C+, CD3+CD56+NKG2C- and CD3+CD56-NKG2C+ T cells. Within the sequenced cohort of eight donors, seven exhibited HCMV seropositivity and one was seronegative.

TCRdb re-called the 5' RACE reads; every CDR3 protein appears as one record, without DNA. The sample data list under 35,000 distinct CDR3 sequences. Findings of the study overall: Expanded NKG2C+ T cell clones had unclear HCMV specificity. For roughly 6 donors, the dominant NKG2C+ clonotypes made up about 1.0-8% of their CD8+ T cells.

The specimen sequenced was blood T cells: a sorted CD56 or NKG2C T cell subset, CD4+ or CD8+ T cells, or bulk PBMC T cells (not recorded which). The sequence came from a woman aged 18 to 75 in good health.

The CDR3 loop is CASRAPGTGWETQYF. The V gene is TRBV2, the J gene TRBJ2-5; the D gene TCRdb calls, TRBD1, cannot be checked with no DNA. CDR1 is SNHLY and CDR2 is FYNNEI in the germline V gene. The length of the CDR3 is 15 residues.